This T cell receptor beta chain was recovered during a study of T cell responses to AZD1222 COVID-19 vaccine. Generated by immunoSEQ multiplex PCR, the TCRdb table keeps only in-frame clones and is missing some. Of over 150,000 clones listed, roughly 90% were seen once; the top ten hold 2% to 3%. The clonotype comes from an adult in good health. The input for sequencing was peripheral blood, taken on day 0 of AZD1222 vaccination.

The CDR3 reads CASRPTGGGYGYTF. CDR3 DNA sequence: TGTGCCAGCAGGCCGACAGGGGGAGGGTATGGCTACACCTTC. This chain links TRBV28 with TRBJ1-2, with 9 bases fitting TRBD1. The CDR3 sequence is 14 residues long. Germline V gives CDR1 MDHEN, CDR2 SYDVKM. The J segment lost 5 bases and the V segment lost 6 bases, leaving 7 bases of the junction unmatched.